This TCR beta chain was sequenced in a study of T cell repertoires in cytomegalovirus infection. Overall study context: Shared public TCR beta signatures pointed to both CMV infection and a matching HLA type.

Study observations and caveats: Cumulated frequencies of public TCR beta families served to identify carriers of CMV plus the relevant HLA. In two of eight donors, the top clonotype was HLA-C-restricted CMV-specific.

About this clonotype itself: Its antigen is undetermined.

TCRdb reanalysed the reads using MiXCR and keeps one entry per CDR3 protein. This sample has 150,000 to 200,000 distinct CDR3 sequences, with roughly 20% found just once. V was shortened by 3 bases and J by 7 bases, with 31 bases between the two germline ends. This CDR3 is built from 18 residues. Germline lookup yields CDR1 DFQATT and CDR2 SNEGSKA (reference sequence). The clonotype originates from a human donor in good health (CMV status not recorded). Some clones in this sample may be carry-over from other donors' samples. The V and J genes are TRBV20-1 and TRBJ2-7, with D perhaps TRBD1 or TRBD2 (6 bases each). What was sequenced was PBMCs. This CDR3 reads CSARPATRIVRGPLEQYF. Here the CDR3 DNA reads TGCAGTGCTAGGCCGGCGACTAGGATAGTCAGGGGCCCACTGGAGCAGTACTTC.